Below, 19 T cell receptor beta chains from the same sample are listed, as sequenced in a study of blood T cell repertoires in COVID-19. The protocol was immunoSEQ multiplex PCR, while the TCRdb copy is restricted to in-frame clones and leaves out a portion. This table holds about 250,000 clones, about four fifths found once. Sequenced sample: PBMCs or T cells enriched from blood (not recorded which). The source is a man aged 35-49 years who had been exposed to COVID-19.

The rearrangement uses TRBV19 and TRBJ2-2, with D perhaps TRBD1 (5 bases). Germline V CDR1 and CDR2: LNHDA, SQIVND (reference sequence). Trimming left V 7 bases short and J 3 bases short, with 21 bases between. The CDR3 runs to 17 residues. The CDR3 here is CASTPTVGRQYTGELFF. The CDR3 bases are TGTGCCAGTACCCCCACCGTGGGTAGACAGTACACCGGGGAGCTGTTTTTT.

This clone turned up a few times. The rearrangement links TRBV11-2 to TRBJ1-5; maybe TRBD1 (5 bases). Germline V lookup: CDR1 SGHAT, CDR2 FQNNGV. Trimming shortened V by 3 bases and J by 2 bases, and 11 bases separated the two germline ends. The CDR3 extends over 15 amino acids. The chain's CDR3 is CASSLDTGGNQPQHF. The CDR3 region has the DNA TGTGCCAGCAGCTTGGACACTGGGGGCAATCAGCCCCAGCATTTT. Full variable domain (missing parts from reference TRBV11-2 and TRBJ1-5): EAGVAQSPRYKIIEKRQSVAFWCNPISGHATLYWYQQILGQGPKLLIQFQNNGVVDDSQLPKDRFSAERLKGVDSTLKIQPAKLEDSAVYLCASSLDTGGNQPQHFGDGTRLSIL.

The chain couples TRBV5-6 to TRBJ1-2; no clear D. CDR1 is SGHDT, CDR2 YYEEEE, per germline. V shed 7 bases and J shed 4 bases, with 14 bases lying between them. The CDR3 loop spans 13 amino acids. In DNA form, the CDR3 reads TGTGCCAGCGCCAAGGGAGAGGGCTATGGCTACACCTTC. This translates into CASAKGEGYGYTF. Full variable domain (rest looked up from reference TRBV5-6 and TRBJ1-2): DAGVTQSPTHLIKTRGQQVTLRCSPKSGHDTVSWYQQALGQGPQFIFQYYEEEERQRGNFPDRFSGHQFPNYSSELNVNALLLGDSALYLCASAKGEGYGYTFGSGTRLTVV.

This clone was detected a few times. The chain employs TRBV12-3 or TRBV12-4 and TRBJ2-1; D is possibly TRBD2 (5 bases). V was trimmed by 1 base and J by 10 bases, leaving 11 bases between them. This CDR3 has 13 residues. The CDR3 loop is CASSLGHRGEQFF. The CDR3 bases are TGTGCCAGCAGTTTAGGGCATCGGGGAGAGCAGTTCTTC.

This clone occurred once. The rearrangement uses TRBV9 and TRBJ2-3; D perhaps matches TRBD1 (5 bases). V dropped 4 bases and J dropped 0 bases, with 15 bases sitting between them. This CDR3 comprises 16 residues. Per the germline V gene, CDR1 is SGDLS and CDR2 is YYNGEE. The CDR3 DNA reads TGTGCCAGCAGCCCCGGACACTGGCTAAGCACAGATACGCAGTATTTT. It codes for CASSPGHWLSTDTQYF.

The V call is TRBV4-1, the J call TRBJ2-1, with TRBD1 identical over 8 bases. J was trimmed by 2 bases and V by 0 bases; bases with no gene match: 0. Germline CDR1 reads MGHRA; CDR2 reads YSYEKL. The CDR3 is 15 amino acids. CDR3 bases: TGCGCCAGCAGCCAAGAACAGGGGGCCTACAATGAGCAGTTCTTC. Its protein product is CASSQEQGAYNEQFF.

V usage is TRBV11-2 and J usage is TRBJ2-3; D not resolved. Germline V gene sequence: CDR1 SGHAT, CDR2 FQNNGV. Trimming cost V 3 bases and J 3 bases, with 7 bases left between them. The CDR3 spans 13 residues. The CDR3 coding sequence is TGTGCCAGCAGCTTCCGCGGTACAGATACGCAGTATTTT. Translation: CASSFRGTDTQYF.

This clone was seen a handful of times. CDR3 sequence reads: CASKSDSWSPLHF. The CDR3 DNA is TGTGCCAGCAAATCGGACAGTTGGTCACCCCTCCACTTT. The rearrangement uses TRBV6-5 and TRBJ1-6; tentatively, D is TRBD1 (6 bases). Trimming pared 7 bases from V and 10 bases from J, leaving 14 bases between. The CDR3 extends over 13 amino acids. Germline V gene data show CDR1 as MNHEY and CDR2 as SVGAGI.

The J gene is TRBJ2-2, the V gene TRBV11-3, with a tentative D call TRBD2 (5 bases). This CDR3 has 15 amino acids. The germline gives CDR1 SGHNT, CDR2 YENEEA. V was shortened by 8 bases and J by 7 bases, with 20 bases between the two germline ends. The CDR3 region has the DNA TGTGCCAGCCGGAGAGGGTCCGCCTCTGACGGGGAGCTGTTTTTT. Amino acids: CASRRGSASDGELFF.

The CDR3 DNA is TGTGCCAGCAGCTTATCCATCCTAGAGGAGACCCAGTACTTC. Translated, it gives CASSLSILEETQYF. The V gene is TRBV7-9, the J gene TRBJ2-5; D is uncertain. The CDR3 length is 14 residues. The V end was cut by 2 bases, the J end by 5 bases, with 12 bases between. Germline V CDR1 and CDR2: SEHNR, FQNEAQ (reference sequence).

This chain uses TRBV10-3 with TRBJ1-4, with a weak D call TRBD1 (5 bases). This CDR3 comprises 14 residues. Between the trimmed V and J ends, which lost 8 bases and 3 bases, there was a span of 13 bases. Germline CDR1 and CDR2: ENHRY and SYGVKD. The CDR3 reads CAIGGFGANEKLFF. The CDR3 DNA is TGTGCCATCGGGGGGTTTGGGGCTAATGAAAAACTGTTTTTT.

This chain connects TRBV5-6 to TRBJ2-5, with D possibly being TRBD1 (7 bases). With 8 bases removed from V and 5 bases from J, the gap between germline ends came to 25 bases. The CDR3 sequence is 16 residues long. CDR1 and CDR2 (germline): SGHDT, YYEEEE. CDR3: CASKGASVRSTETQYF. The CDR3 DNA is TGTGCCAGTAAGGGGGCTAGCGTCAGATCTACGGAGACCCAGTACTTC.

The DNA for the CDR3 is TGCAGTGCTGCCAGGGATACTGAGCAGTTCTTC. Amino acid sequence: CSAARDTEQFF. The chain carries TRBV20-1 and TRBJ2-1; TRBD1 is a possible D gene (5 bases). The CDR3 is 11 amino acids. The V end lost 5 bases, the J end lost 9 bases, and 11 bases lay between the germline ends. In germline, CDR1 is DFQATT, CDR2 SNEGSKA (reference sequence).

For the CDR3, the DNA is TGTGCCTGGAGTGGGGCACGAAATCAGCCCCAGCATTTT. Translation gives CAWSGARNQPQHF. The J gene is TRBJ1-5, the V gene TRBV30; no clear D. The CDR3 has 13 residues. CDR1 is GTSNPN, CDR2 SVGIG, per germline (reference sequence). The V end was cut by 1 base, the J end by 4 bases, with 8 bases between.

In nucleotides, the CDR3 is TGTGCCAGCAGAGGGAGAGGGAGTAATAATTCACCCCTCCACTTT. Translating it yields CASRGRGSNNSPLHF. This chain uses TRBV5-6 with TRBJ1-6; D gene unclear. Trimming cost V 5 bases and J 5 bases, with 14 bases left between them. The CDR3 has 15 residues. Germline assignment: CDR1 SGHDT and CDR2 YYEEEE.

V is TRBV5-1 and J is TRBJ2-7, with 14 bases fitting TRBD2. The V gene's germline CDR1 is SGHRS and CDR2 YFSETQ. With 0 bases clipped from V and 2 bases from J, the junction kept 10 bases outside the gene matches. This CDR3 is 19 amino acids long. In DNA form, the CDR3 reads TGCGCCAGCAGCTTGGAACCGGGACTAGCGGGGGTAGGGGCCTACGAGCAGTACTTC. Its protein product is CASSLEPGLAGVGAYEQYF.

J is TRBJ1-2 and V is TRBV2; the D is unclear. Germline loops: CDR1 SNHLY, CDR2 FYNNEI. Trimming took off 8 bases at V and 3 bases at J, with 13 bases between the two ends. The CDR3 runs to 13 residues. The CDR3 reads CASGVGRDYGYTF. DNA of the CDR3: TGTGCCAGCGGGGTGGGGAGGGACTATGGCTACACCTTC.

The chain links TRBV10-1 to TRBJ1-1, with D tentatively TRBD1 (5 bases). Deletions cut 5 bases from V and 4 bases from J, with 11 bases between. CDR3 length: 13 residues. The germline gives CDR1 WNHNN, CDR2 SYGVQD (reference sequence). The chain's CDR3 is CASSPRQGTEAFF. In DNA form, the CDR3 reads TGCGCCAGCAGTCCACGGCAGGGCACTGAAGCTTTCTTT.

The gene calls are TRBV27 and TRBJ2-7; 9 nucleotides match TRBD2. V trimming: 3 bases; J trimming: 7 bases; junction bases outside the gene matches: 16. The CDR3 is 17 amino acids. The germline CDR1 and CDR2 sequences are MNHEY and SMNVEV (reference sequence). CDR3 bases: TGTGCCAGCAGTTTGAGTCGGGGTAGCGGGAGTGGTCGGGAGCAGTACTTC. It yields the protein CASSLSRGSGSGREQYF.